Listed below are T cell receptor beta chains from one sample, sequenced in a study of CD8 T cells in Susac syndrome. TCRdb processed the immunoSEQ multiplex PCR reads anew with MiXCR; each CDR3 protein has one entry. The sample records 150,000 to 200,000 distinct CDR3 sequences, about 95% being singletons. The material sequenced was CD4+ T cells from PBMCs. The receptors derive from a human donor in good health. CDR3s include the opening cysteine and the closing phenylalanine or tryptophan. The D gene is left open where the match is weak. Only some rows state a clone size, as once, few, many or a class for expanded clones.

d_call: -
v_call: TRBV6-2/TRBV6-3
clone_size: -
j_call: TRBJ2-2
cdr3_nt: TGTGCCAGCAGTCGCAGGGGCTCCGGGAACACCGGGGAGCTGTTTTTT
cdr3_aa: CASSRRGSGNTGELFF

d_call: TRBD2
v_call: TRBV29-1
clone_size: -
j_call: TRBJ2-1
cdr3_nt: TGCAGCGTTGATATTGCGGGAGGCAATGAGCAGTTCTTC
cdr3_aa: CSVDIAGGNEQFF

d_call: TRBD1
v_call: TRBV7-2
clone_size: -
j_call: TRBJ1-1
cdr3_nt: TGTGCCAGCAGCCGGCGCACAGGGGTTAAAGCTTTCTTT
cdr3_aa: CASSRRTGVKAFF

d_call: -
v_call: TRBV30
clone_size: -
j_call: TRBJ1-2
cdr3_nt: TGTGCCTGGAGTTCTAGTAGGGTTAACTATGGCTACACCTTC
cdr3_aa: CAWSSSRVNYGYTF

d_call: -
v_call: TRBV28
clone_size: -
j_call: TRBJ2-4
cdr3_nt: TGTGCCAGCAGTCACCATCAGGGATCCAAAAACATTCAGTACTTC
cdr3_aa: CASSHHQGSKNIQYF

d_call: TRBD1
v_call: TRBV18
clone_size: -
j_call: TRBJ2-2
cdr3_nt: TGTGCCAGCTCACCGAATCCGGGACAGTATACCGGGGAGCTGTTTTTT
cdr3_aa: CASSPNPGQYTGELFF

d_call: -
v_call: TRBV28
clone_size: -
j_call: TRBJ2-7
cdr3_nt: TGTGCCAGCAGCACCATCCGCGAGCAGTACTTC
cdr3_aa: CASSTIREQYF

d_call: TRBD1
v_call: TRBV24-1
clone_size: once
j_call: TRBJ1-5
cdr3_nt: TGTGCCACCAGTGACAACCTGTCCCCGGGGACAGTTGGATTCGGGCCCCAGCATTTT
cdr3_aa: CATSDNLSPGTVGFGPQHF

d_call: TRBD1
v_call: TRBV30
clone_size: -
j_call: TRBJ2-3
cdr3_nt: TGTGCCTGGAGTGGTGACAGGGCGGTTGATACGCAGTATTTT
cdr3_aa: CAWSGDRAVDTQYF

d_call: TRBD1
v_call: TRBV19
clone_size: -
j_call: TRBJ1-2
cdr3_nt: TGTGCCAGTAGTATAGCCGACAGGGGAAATGGCTACACCTTC
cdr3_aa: CASSIADRGNGYTF

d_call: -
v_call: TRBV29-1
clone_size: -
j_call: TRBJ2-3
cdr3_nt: TGCAGCGTTAAACAGACGACTCGGGGCACAGATACGCAGTATTTT
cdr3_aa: CSVKQTTRGTDTQYF

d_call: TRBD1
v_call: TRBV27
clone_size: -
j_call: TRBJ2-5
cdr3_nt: TGTGCCAGCAGTTTATCGAAGGGGGCAGGGCGGGAAGAGACCCAGTACTTC
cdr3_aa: CASSLSKGAGREETQYF

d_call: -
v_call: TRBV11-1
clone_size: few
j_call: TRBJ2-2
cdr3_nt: TGTGCCAGCAGCTTAGCGGGACTCATCACCGGGGAGCTGTTTTTT
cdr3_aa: CASSLAGLITGELFF

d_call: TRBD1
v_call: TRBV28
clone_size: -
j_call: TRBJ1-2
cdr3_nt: TGTGCCAGCATCACTCGGGGGACAGGAGGAGGCTACACCTTC
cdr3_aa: CASITRGTGGGYTF

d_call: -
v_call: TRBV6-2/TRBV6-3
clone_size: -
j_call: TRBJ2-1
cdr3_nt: TGTGCCAGCCGGGCCTGGGACTACAATGAGCAGTTCTTC
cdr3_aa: CASRAWDYNEQFF

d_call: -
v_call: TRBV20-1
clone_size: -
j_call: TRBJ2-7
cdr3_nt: TGCAGTGCTCCATTTTACGAGCAGTACTTC
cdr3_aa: CSAPFYEQYF